Presented here are 27 T cell receptor beta chains from one specimen sequenced in a study of blood T cell repertoires in COVID-19. Clones were read by immunoSEQ multiplex PCR, and TCRdb kept only the in-frame ones, dropping some. The sample carries tens of thousands of clones, roughly three quarters recorded once. Sequenced sample: peripheral blood. Receptor source: a man in his 70s with active or convalescent COVID-19.

This clone came up a few times. This rearrangement joins TRBV6-4 to TRBJ1-1, with D possibly TRBD1 on 5 matching bases. There are 12 residues in the CDR3. V shed 11 bases and J shed 3 bases, with 13 bases lying between them. Germline values: CDR1 MRHNA, CDR2 SNTAGT. CDR3 protein: CAGDSAHTEAFF. The CDR3 nucleotides read TGTGCCGGTGACAGTGCTCACACTGAAGCTTTCTTT.

V and J are TRBV6-5 and TRBJ2-5; the D gene is possibly TRBD1 (6 bases). The CDR3 runs to 14 residues. Trimming shortened V by 7 bases and J by 4 bases, and 16 bases separated the two germline ends. CDR1 and CDR2 (germline): MNHEY, SVGAGI. CDR3 in DNA: TGTGCCAGCATCGGGTCGTCAGGGGTAGAGACCCAGTACTTC. It encodes CASIGSSGVETQYF.

The chain joins TRBV11-2 to TRBJ2-5; tentative D call: TRBD1 (5 bases). The length of the CDR3 is 12 residues. V was cut by 5 bases and J by 5 bases, with 9 bases left in between. Germline V gene lookup returns CDR1 SGHAT and CDR2 FQNNGV. The CDR3 sequence is CASSPGMETQYF. The DNA of the CDR3 is TGTGCCAGCAGCCCAGGGATGGAGACCCAGTACTTC.

Here the CDR3 reads CASSLGQGPYGYTF. The CDR3 nucleotides are TGTGCCAGCAGCTTGGGACAGGGACCCTATGGCTACACCTTC. The chain combines TRBV7-2 with TRBJ1-2, with 9 bases that match TRBD1. Trimming at V came to 3 bases and at J to 4 bases, leaving 3 bases not matched to a gene. Germline assignment: CDR1 SGHTA and CDR2 FQGNSA. There are 14 residues in the CDR3.

CDR3 nucleotides: TGTGCCAGCAGCTTATTAGCGGGGTCTGAGCAGTTCTTC. This codes for CASSLLAGSEQFF. The chain links TRBV11-3 to TRBJ2-1; 8 nucleotides match TRBD2. CDR1 is SGHNT and CDR2 is YENEEA in the germline V gene. The J segment lost 9 bases and the V segment lost 2 bases, leaving 3 bases of the junction unmatched. This CDR3 is built from 13 residues.

The V call is TRBV4-1, the J call TRBJ1-2; 9 bases are shared with TRBD1. From germline, CDR1 is MGHRA and CDR2 YSYEKL. Losses at the gene ends were 6 bases for V and 0 bases for J; bases not matched to a gene: 11. This CDR3 comprises 17 residues. The CDR3 region has the DNA TGCGCCAGCAGTTTAACCTTTGGACAGGGGTCTAACTATGGCTACACCTTC. Its translation is CASSLTFGQGSNYGYTF.

This clone appeared many times. This specimen includes other DNA sequences encoding the same CDR3. The chain joins TRBV28 to TRBJ1-5; D perhaps matches TRBD1 (5 bases). V was trimmed by 7 bases and J by 4 bases, leaving 8 bases between them. The CDR3 has 12 amino acids. Looked up from germline, CDR1 is MDHEN and CDR2 is SYDVKM. This CDR3 reads CASIGGNQPQHF. In DNA, the CDR3 is TGTGCCAGCATCGGGGGGAATCAGCCCCAGCATTTT.

This clone was recorded once. The rearrangement joins TRBV9 to TRBJ1-3; D is unclear. V was pared by 0 bases and J by 4 bases, with 11 bases between. The germline V gene encodes CDR1 SGDLS and CDR2 YYNGEE. This CDR3 comprises 15 residues. CDR3: CASSVAPDSGNTIYF. In DNA form, the CDR3 reads TGTGCCAGCAGCGTAGCTCCGGACTCAGGAAACACCATATATTTT.

This clone has only one observation. The J gene is TRBJ2-7, the V gene TRBV13, with D tentatively TRBD1 (6 bases). Trimming removed 2 bases at V and 3 bases at J, with 14 bases between. Germline CDR1 PRHDT, CDR2 FYEKMQ (reference sequence). CDR3 size: 15 residues. The CDR3: CASSLSGAQDYEQYF. For the CDR3, the DNA is TGTGCCAGCAGCTTATCAGGGGCGCAGGACTACGAGCAGTACTTC.

The chain links TRBV7-2 to TRBJ2-3; TRBD2 agrees at 9 bases. The CDR3 spans 17 residues. Looked up from germline, CDR1 is SGHTA and CDR2 is FQGNSA. J gave up 8 bases and V 2 bases, and 14 bases lay outside the gene matches. The CDR3 DNA sequence: TGTGCCAGCAGCTTATACTCCGCGGGGCTAGCGGGACTTACGCAGTATTTT. Residues: CASSLYSAGLAGLTQYF.

The V call is TRBV11-3, the J call TRBJ2-7; D may be TRBD2 (7 bases). The CDR3 spans 14 residues. Germline V lookup: CDR1 SGHNT, CDR2 YENEEA. With 0 bases removed from V and 4 bases from J, the gap between germline ends came to 10 bases. In DNA, the CDR3 is TGTGCCAGCAGCTTAGAGGGGGGGCCTTACGAGCAGTACTTC. Translated, it gives CASSLEGGPYEQYF.

The genes are TRBV5-6 and TRBJ1-6; 7 bases map to TRBD1. This CDR3 is 13 amino acids long. The V gene's germline CDR1 is SGHDT and CDR2 YYEEEE. V was pared by 4 bases and J by 9 bases, with 4 bases of the junction left unmatched. The CDR3 is CASSTTGSSPLHF. CDR3 DNA: TGTGCCAGCAGCACGACAGGGAGTTCACCCCTCCACTTT. The full variable domain, rest sourced from reference TRBV5-6 and TRBJ1-6, is DAGVTQSPTHLIKTRGQQVTLRCSPKSGHDTVSWYQQALGQGPQFIFQYYEEEERQRGNFPDRFSGHQFPNYSSELNVNALLLGDSALYLCASSTTGSSPLHFGNGTRLTVT.

The V and J genes are TRBV21-1 and TRBJ2-6; the table calls TRBD1, which could not be checked here. TRBV21-1 is a pseudogene segment. The CDR3 covers 18 residues. The CDR3 bases are TGTGCCAGCAGCAAAACGACAGGCCCCCCCTCTGGGGCCAACGTCCTGACTTTC. Its translation: CASSKTTGPPSGANVLTF.

This clone was picked up a small number of times. The rearrangement uses TRBV9 and TRBJ2-2, with D possibly TRBD1 on 6 matching bases. Germline assignment: CDR1 SGDLS and CDR2 YYNGEE. The CDR3 extends over 15 amino acids. V lost 0 bases and J lost 6, with 12 bases in between. CDR3 in amino acids: CASSVGGQFSGELFF. The DNA of the CDR3 is TGTGCCAGCAGCGTAGGAGGACAGTTTTCCGGGGAGCTGTTTTTT.

This chain uses TRBV4-1 with TRBJ1-6; 7 positions agree with TRBD1. CDR3 length equals 17 residues. V was pared by 4 bases and J by 4 bases, with 10 bases of the junction left unmatched. Germline V lookup: CDR1 MGHRA, CDR2 YSYEKL. The CDR3 here is CASSRGTDRGYNSPLHF. CDR3 sequence (DNA): TGCGCCAGCAGCCGTGGGACAGACCGGGGATATAATTCACCCCTCCACTTT.

In its sample, this clone was seen a few times. V gene TRBV29-1 combines with J gene TRBJ1-3; D is unclear. V lost 4 bases to trimming and J lost 0 bases, with 7 bases between them. The CDR3 sequence is 13 residues long. Germline V gene sequence: CDR1 SQVTM, CDR2 ANQGSEA. CDR3 DNA sequence: TGCAGCGTTGTGGAGTTCTCTGGAAACACCATATATTTT. This sequence encodes CSVVEFSGNTIYF.

The V and J genes are TRBV2 and TRBJ1-1, with unresolved D. V dropped 5 bases and J dropped 0 bases, with 10 bases sitting between them. Germline loops: CDR1 SNHLY, CDR2 FYNNEI. The CDR3 consists of 14 residues. This chain's CDR3 is CASSIHTLNTEAFF. The CDR3 bases are TGTGCCAGCAGTATTCACACCCTGAACACTGAAGCTTTCTTT. Full variable domain (outside the CDR3, taken from reference TRBV2 and TRBJ1-1): EPEVTQTPSHQVTQMGQEVILRCVPISNHLYFYWYRQILGQKVEFLVSFYNNEISEKSEIFDDQFSVERPDGSNFTLKIRSTKLEDSAMYFCASSIHTLNTEAFFGQGTRLTVV.

DNA of the CDR3: TGTGCCAGCTCACTAAGGACAGGGAGCACAGATACGCAGTATTTT. This gives the protein CASSLRTGSTDTQYF. This chain uses TRBV18 with TRBJ2-3; 8 bases map to TRBD1. V lost 4 bases, J lost 0 bases, and 3 bases stayed unmatched. The CDR3 extends over 15 amino acids. CDR1 and CDR2 from the germline V gene are KGHSH and LQKENI.

The chain joins TRBV5-1 to TRBJ1-2, with D possibly matching TRBD1 (6 bases). V lost 7 bases, J lost 3 bases, and 13 bases lay in between. This CDR3 spans 13 amino acids. Germline CDR1 and CDR2: SGHRS and YFSETQ. The CDR3 spells CASSPGQDYGYTF. DNA of the CDR3: TGCGCCAGCTCACCGGGACAAGACTATGGCTACACCTTC.

This clone occurred a few times. The genes are TRBV27 and TRBJ1-6; maybe TRBD1 (6 bases). CDR3 length equals 13 residues. V was pared by 5 bases and J by 9 bases, with 11 bases between. Germline V gene lookup returns CDR1 MNHEY and CDR2 SMNVEV (reference sequence). The CDR3: CASSKLQGSPLHF. The DNA of the CDR3 is TGTGCCAGCAGTAAACTACAGGGTTCACCCCTCCACTTT.

This rearrangement joins TRBV28 to TRBJ1-3; TRBD1 aligns across 7 bases. V lost 5 bases, J lost 2 bases, and 6 bases stayed unmatched. This CDR3 contains 15 residues. From germline, CDR1 is MDHEN and CDR2 SYDVKM. CDR3 coding DNA: TGTGCCAGCAGTACTCGAACAGGGGCTGGAAACACCATATATTTT. This sequence encodes CASSTRTGAGNTIYF. Filled out from reference TRBV28 and TRBJ1-3, the complete variable domain reads DVKVTQSSRYLVKRTGEKVFLECVQDMDHENMFWYRQDPGLGLRLIYFSYDVKMKEKGDIPEGYSVSREKKERFSLILESASTNQTSMYLCASSTRTGAGNTIYFGEGSWLTVV.

The rearrangement uses TRBV3-1 (or the pseudogene TRBV3-2) and TRBJ2-2; no definite D call. From germline, CDR1 is LGHDT and CDR2 YNNKEL (reference sequence). CDR3 length equals 14 residues. Trimming stripped 4 bases from V and 4 bases from J, with 10 bases between. CDR3 sequence reads: CASSLSQFTGELFF. In nucleotides, the CDR3 is TGTGCCAGCAGCCTTTCACAGTTCACCGGGGAGCTGTTTTTT.

The rearrangement joins TRBV11-3 to TRBJ2-5; D perhaps matches TRBD2 (6 bases). The germline gives CDR1 SGHNT, CDR2 YENEEA. V lost 3 bases and J 1 base, leaving 9 bases between the germline ends. The CDR3 extends over 14 amino acids. The CDR3 loop reads CASSLGGAQETQYF. CDR3 DNA: TGTGCCAGCAGCTTGGGCGGGGCCCAAGAGACCCAGTACTTC.

The V call is TRBV2, the J call TRBJ2-5; TRBD2 aligns across 11 bases. The CDR3 loop spans 13 amino acids. The trim removed 4 bases at V and 5 bases at J, leaving 0 bases unmatched. Germline V gives CDR1 SNHLY, CDR2 FYNNEI. The CDR3 nucleotides read TGTGCCAGCAGTGGGACTAGCGGGGAGACCCAGTACTTC. Protein product: CASSGTSGETQYF.

V gene TRBV5-1 combines with J gene TRBJ2-5; 13 nucleotides match TRBD2. After removal of 4 bases from V and 5 bases from J, the junction contained 14 bases not matched to a gene. This CDR3 has 18 amino acids. In germline, CDR1 is SGHRS, CDR2 YFSETQ. DNA of the CDR3: TGCGCCAGCAGCCGCCCGCTGGGGACTAGCGGGGCTCGGGAGACCCAGTACTTC. Translated, it gives CASSRPLGTSGARETQYF.

This clone was picked up one time. The chain carries TRBV30 and TRBJ2-7, with D possibly being TRBD2 (6 bases). The CDR3 consists of 12 residues. Germline V gene lookup returns CDR1 GTSNPN and CDR2 SVGIG (reference sequence). V lost 2 bases and J 7 bases, leaving 12 bases between the germline ends. CDR3 nucleotide sequence: TGTGCCTGGAGTAGGGAAGGGAGGGAGCAGTACTTC. Translating it yields CAWSREGREQYF.

This clone was observed a few times. The chain uses TRBV27 and TRBJ1-4; D is unclear. V lost 4 bases, J lost 8 bases, and 17 bases lay in between. Germline values: CDR1 MNHEY, CDR2 SMNVEV (reference sequence). The CDR3 is 15 residues long. CDR3 in amino acids: CASSSAHTVSEKLFF. DNA for the CDR3: TGTGCCAGCAGTTCAGCCCACACAGTGAGCGAAAAACTGTTTTTT.